This record concerns one T cell receptor (beta chain) sequence. The CDR3 totals 11 residues. Germline CDR1 reads MNHEY; CDR2 reads SVGAGI. V lost 6 bases to trimming and J lost 6 bases, with 9 bases between them. This entry is derived from a study of technical replicates of blood from a handful of donors. Here immunoSEQ multiplex PCR was the method, and the copy in TCRdb shows in-frame clones only, minus some. This sample has 11,000 to 15,000 clones, with 84% found just once. The J gene is TRBJ2-7, the V gene TRBV6-5, with D possibly matching TRBD2 (6 bases). This TCR came from a human donor in good health. Sequencing was carried out using PBMCs. The CDR3 region is CASSHGGEQYF. The CDR3 nucleotides are TGTGCCAGCAGCCACGGGGGCGAGCAGTACTTC.